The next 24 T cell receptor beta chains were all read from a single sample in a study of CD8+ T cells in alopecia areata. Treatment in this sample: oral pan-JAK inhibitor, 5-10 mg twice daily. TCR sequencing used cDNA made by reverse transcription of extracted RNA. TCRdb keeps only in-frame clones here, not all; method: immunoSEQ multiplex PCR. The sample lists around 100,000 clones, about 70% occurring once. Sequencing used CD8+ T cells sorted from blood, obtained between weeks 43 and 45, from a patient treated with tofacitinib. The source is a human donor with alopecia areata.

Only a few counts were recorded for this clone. The CDR3 bases are TGTGCCACCTGGGACAGAGGGGGGAACATTCAGTACTTC. Translating gives CATWDRGGNIQYF. The chain combines TRBV10-3 with TRBJ2-4, with D possibly matching TRBD1 (7 bases). Per the germline V gene, CDR1 is ENHRY and CDR2 is SYGVKD. The CDR3 covers 13 residues. V was shortened by 10 bases and J by 7 bases, with 17 bases between the two germline ends.

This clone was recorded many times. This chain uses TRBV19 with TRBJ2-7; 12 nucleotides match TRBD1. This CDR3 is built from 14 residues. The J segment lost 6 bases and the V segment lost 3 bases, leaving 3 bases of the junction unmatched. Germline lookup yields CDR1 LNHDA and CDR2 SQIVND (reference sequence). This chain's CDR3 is CASSMGTGGAEQYF. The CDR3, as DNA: TGTGCCAGTAGTATGGGGACAGGGGGCGCCGAGCAGTACTTC.

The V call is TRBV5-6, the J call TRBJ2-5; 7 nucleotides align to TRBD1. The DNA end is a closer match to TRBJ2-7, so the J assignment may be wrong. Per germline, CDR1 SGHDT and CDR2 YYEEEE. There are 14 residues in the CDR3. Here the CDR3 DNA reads TGTGCCAGCAGTGTGAGGGGGCTTCGGTACGAGCAGTACTTC. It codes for CASSVRGLRYEQYF.

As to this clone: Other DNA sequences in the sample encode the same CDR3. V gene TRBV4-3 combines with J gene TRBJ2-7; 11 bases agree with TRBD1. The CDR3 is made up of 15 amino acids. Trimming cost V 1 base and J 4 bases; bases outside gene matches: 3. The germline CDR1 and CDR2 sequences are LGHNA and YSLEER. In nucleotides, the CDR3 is TGCGCCAGCAGCCAAGGGACAGGGGGCGCATACGAGCAGTACTTC. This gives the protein CASSQGTGGAYEQYF.

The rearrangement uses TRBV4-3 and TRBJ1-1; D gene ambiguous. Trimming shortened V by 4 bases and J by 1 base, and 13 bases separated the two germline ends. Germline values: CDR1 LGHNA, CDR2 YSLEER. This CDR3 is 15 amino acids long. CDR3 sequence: CASSPVATENTEAFF. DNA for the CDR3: TGCGCCAGCAGCCCAGTCGCAACCGAGAACACTGAAGCTTTCTTT.

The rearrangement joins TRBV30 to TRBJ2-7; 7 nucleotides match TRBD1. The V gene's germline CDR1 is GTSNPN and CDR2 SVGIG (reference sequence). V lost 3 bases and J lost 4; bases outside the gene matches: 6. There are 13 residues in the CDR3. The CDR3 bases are TGTGCCTGGAGGGCCTCAGGGGGTTACGAGCAGTACTTC. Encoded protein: CAWRASGGYEQYF.

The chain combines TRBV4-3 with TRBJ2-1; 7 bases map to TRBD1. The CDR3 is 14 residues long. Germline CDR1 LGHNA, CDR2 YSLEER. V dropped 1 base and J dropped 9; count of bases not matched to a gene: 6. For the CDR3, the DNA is TGCGCCAGCAGCCAAGTACAGGGGAGTGGTGAGCAGTTCTTC. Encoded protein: CASSQVQGSGEQFF.

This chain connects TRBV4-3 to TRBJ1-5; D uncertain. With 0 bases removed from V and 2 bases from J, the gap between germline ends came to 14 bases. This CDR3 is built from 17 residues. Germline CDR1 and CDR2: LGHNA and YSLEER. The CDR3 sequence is CASSQDQGTGGNQPQHF. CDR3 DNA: TGCGCCAGCAGCCAAGATCAAGGAACCGGGGGCAATCAGCCCCAGCATTTT.

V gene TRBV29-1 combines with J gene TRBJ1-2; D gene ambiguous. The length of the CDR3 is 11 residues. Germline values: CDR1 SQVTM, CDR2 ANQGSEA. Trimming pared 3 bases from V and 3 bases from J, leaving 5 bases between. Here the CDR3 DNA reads TGCAGCGTTGAGCGGGACTATGGCTACACCTTC. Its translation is CSVERDYGYTF.

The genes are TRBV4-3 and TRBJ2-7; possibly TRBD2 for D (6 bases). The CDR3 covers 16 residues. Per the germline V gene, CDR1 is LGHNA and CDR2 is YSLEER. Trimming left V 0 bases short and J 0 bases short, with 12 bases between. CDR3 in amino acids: CASSQDRVSGSYEQYF. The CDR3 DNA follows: TGCGCCAGCAGCCAAGATCGGGTTAGCGGCTCCTACGAGCAGTACTTC.

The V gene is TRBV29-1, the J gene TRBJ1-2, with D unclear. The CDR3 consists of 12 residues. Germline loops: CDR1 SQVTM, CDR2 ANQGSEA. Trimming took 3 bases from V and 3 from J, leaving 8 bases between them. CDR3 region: CSVDIIHYGYTF. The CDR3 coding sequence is TGCAGCGTTGACATCATCCACTATGGCTACACCTTC. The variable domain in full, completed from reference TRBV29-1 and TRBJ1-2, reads SAVISQKPSRDICQRGTSLTIQCQVDSQVTMMFWYRQQPGQSLTLIATANQGSEATYESGFVIDKFPISRPNLTFSTLTVSNMSPEDSSIYLCSVDIIHYGYTFGSGTRLTVV.

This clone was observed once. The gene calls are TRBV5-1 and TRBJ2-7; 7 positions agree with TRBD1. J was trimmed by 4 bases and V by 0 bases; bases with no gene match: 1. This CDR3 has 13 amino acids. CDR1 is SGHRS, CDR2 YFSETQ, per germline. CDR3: CASSLETGYEQYF. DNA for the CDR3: TGCGCCAGCAGCTTGGAGACAGGGTACGAGCAGTACTTC.

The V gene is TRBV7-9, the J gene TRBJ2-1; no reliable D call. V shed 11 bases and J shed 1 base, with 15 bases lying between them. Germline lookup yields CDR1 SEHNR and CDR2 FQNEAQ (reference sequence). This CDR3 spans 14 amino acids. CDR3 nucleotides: TGTGCCGGTCGGCTAGTCGGTTCCTACAATGAGCAGTTCTTC. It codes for CAGRLVGSYNEQFF.

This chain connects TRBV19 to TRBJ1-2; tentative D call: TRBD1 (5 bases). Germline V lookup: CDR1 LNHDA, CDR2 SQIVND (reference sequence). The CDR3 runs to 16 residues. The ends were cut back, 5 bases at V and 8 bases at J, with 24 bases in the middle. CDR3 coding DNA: TGTGCCAGTAGTCTCCGGGCCGGGGCCGACTCAGGGGGCTACACCTTC. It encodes CASSLRAGADSGGYTF.

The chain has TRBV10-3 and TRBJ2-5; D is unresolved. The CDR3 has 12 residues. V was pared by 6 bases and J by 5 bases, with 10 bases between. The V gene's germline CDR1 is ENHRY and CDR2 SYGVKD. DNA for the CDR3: TGTGCCATCAGCGCCGACCGGGAGACCCAGTACTTC. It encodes CAISADRETQYF.

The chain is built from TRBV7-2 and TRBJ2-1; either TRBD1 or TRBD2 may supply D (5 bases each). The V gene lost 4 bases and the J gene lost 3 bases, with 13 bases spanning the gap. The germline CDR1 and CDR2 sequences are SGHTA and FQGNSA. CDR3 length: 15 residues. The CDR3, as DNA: TGTGCCAGCAGCTCCGTAGGGGAGTACTACAATGAGCAGTTCTTC. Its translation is CASSSVGEYYNEQFF.

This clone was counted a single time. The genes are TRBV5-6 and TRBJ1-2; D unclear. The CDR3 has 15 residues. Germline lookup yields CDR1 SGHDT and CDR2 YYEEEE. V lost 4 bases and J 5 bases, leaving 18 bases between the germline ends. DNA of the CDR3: TGTGCCAGCAGCCCTTCAGGTTTCCCTGATTATGGCTACACCTTC. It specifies CASSPSGFPDYGYTF.

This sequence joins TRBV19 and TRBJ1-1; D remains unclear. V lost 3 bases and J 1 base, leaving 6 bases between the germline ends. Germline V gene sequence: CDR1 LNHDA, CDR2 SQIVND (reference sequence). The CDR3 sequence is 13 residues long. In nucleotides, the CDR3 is TGTGCCAGTAGTATGGCCCAGAACACTGAAGCTTTCTTT. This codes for CASSMAQNTEAFF.

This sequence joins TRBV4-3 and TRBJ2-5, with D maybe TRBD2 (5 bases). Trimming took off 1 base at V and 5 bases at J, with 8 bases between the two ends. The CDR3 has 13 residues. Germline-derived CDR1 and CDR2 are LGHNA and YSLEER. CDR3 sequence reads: CASSQVLGETQYF. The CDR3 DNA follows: TGCGCCAGCAGCCAAGTACTAGGGGAGACCCAGTACTTC.

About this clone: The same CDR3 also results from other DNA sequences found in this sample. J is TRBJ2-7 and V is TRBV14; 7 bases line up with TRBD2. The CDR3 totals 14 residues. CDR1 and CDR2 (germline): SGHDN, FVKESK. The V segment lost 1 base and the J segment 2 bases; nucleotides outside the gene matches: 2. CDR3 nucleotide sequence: TGTGCCAGCAGCCAAGGAGCGGGGCCCTACGAGCAGTACTTC. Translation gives CASSQGAGPYEQYF.

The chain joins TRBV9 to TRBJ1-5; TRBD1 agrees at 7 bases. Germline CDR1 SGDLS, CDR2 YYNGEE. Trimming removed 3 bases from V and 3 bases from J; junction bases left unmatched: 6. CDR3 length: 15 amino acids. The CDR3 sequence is CASSAGDSYNQPQHF. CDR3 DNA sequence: TGTGCCAGCAGCGCCGGGGACAGCTACAATCAGCCCCAGCATTTT.

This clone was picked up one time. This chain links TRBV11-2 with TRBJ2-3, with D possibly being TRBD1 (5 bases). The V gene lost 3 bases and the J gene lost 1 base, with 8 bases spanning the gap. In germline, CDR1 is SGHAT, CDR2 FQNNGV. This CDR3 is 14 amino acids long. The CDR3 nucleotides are TGTGCCAGCAGCTTGGGGCCTCGCACAGATACGCAGTATTTT. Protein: CASSLGPRTDTQYF.

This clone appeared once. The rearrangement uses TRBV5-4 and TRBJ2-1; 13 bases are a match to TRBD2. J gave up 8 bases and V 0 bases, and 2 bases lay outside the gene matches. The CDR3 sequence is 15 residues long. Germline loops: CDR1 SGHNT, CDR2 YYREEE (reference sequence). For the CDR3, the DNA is TGTGCCAGCAGCTTGGAAACTAGCGGGGGGGATGAGCAGTTCTTC. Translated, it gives CASSLETSGGDEQFF.

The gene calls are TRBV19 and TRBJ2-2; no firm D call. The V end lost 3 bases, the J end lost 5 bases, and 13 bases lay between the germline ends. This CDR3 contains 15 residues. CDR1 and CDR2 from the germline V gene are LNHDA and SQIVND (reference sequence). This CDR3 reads CASSISGEGTGELFF. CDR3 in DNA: TGTGCCAGTAGTATCTCAGGCGAAGGGACCGGGGAGCTGTTTTTT.